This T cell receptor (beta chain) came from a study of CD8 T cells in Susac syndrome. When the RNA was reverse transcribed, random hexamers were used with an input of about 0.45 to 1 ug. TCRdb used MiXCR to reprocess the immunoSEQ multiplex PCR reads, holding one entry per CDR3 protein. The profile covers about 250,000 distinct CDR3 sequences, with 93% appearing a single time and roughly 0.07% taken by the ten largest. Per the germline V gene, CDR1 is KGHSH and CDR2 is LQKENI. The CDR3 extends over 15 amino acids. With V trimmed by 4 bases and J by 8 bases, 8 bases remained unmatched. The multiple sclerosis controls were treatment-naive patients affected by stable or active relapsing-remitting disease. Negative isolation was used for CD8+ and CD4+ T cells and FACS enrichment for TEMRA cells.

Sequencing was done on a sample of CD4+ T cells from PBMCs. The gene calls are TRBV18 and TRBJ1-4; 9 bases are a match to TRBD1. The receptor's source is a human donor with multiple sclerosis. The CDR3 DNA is TGTGCCAGCTCACGATACAGGGGGCTTCGGGAAAAACTGTTTTTT. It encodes CASSRYRGLREKLFF.